This TCR beta chain was sequenced during a study of blood T cell repertoires in COVID-19. Study at large: Samples taken during acute and convalescent COVID-19 were collected in the United States, Italy and Spain.

Donors were grouped by their self-reported clinical history. V was shortened by 0 bases and J by 7 bases, with 16 bases between the two germline ends. This CDR3 is built from 15 residues. Germline-derived CDR1 and CDR2 are LGHNA and YSLEER. Study processing details: Amplification of reference gene primers provided the estimated nucleated cell counts. Data came from immunoSEQ multiplex PCR; TCRdb stores just in-frame clones and leaves some out. V, J and clone size were drawn from that table, and D and trimming were deduced from the DNA. The sample yields hundreds of thousands of clones, 83% seen once. This sequence originates from a woman aged 40 to 49 who had been exposed to COVID-19. The V gene is TRBV4-3, the J gene TRBJ2-7, with D possibly TRBD2 on 5 matching bases. Sequencing was carried out using PBMCs or T cells enriched from blood (not recorded which). The CDR3 sequence is CASSQDPAATGEQYF. The CDR3 bases are TGCGCCAGCAGCCAAGATCCCGCAGCGACGGGGGAGCAGTACTTC.